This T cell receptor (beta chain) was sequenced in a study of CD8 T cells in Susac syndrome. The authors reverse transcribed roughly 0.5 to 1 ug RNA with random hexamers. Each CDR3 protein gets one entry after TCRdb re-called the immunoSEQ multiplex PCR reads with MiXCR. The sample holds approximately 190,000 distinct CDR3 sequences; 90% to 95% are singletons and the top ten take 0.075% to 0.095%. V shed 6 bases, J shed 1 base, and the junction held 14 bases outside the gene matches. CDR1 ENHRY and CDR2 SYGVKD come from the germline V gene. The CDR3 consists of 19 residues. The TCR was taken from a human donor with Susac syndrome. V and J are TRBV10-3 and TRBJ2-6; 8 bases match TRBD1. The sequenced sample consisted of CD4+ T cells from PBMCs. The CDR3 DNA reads TGTGCCATCAGCGATTCAATCACAGGGGGGTCTTCTGGGGCCAACGTCCTGACTTTC. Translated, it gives CAISDSITGGSSGANVLTF.